The 26 T cell receptor beta chains below come from one sample, sequenced in a study of vaccination and CD4 T cells after COVID-19. Their cognate antigens are unknown. Treatment described: approximately 10-day PBMC culture with coronavirus spike peptide pools or control peptides (ViraFEST assay). The study sequenced cultured CD4+ T cell DNA using the Oncomine TCR Beta short-read assay. MiXCR, run by TCRdb on the PCR reads, gives a single entry per CDR3 protein. Altogether around 20,000 distinct CDR3 sequences are present, over 50% being singletons, with the ten largest covering around 7%. The sample in question was CD4+ T cells from blood, cultured in vitro, obtained before SARS-CoV-2 vaccination. The receptor set was obtained from a human donor who had recovered from COVID-19.

The chain has TRBV7-9 and TRBJ2-1; D not resolved. The CDR3 contains 14 residues. Trimming took 5 bases from V and 0 from J, leaving 8 bases between them. Germline lookup yields CDR1 SEHNR and CDR2 FQNEAQ (reference sequence). CDR3 amino acids: CASSPRVSYNEQFF. CDR3 nucleotide sequence: TGTGCCAGCAGCCCTCGTGTCTCCTACAATGAGCAGTTCTTC.

The chain joins TRBV6-5 to TRBJ2-5; possibly TRBD1 for D (5 bases). The CDR3 has 13 residues. CDR1 is MNHEY and CDR2 is SVGAGI in the germline V gene. V lost 2 bases, J lost 2 bases, and 6 bases lay in between. CDR3 sequence (DNA): TGTGCCAGCAGTTACAAGGGGCAAGAGACCCAGTACTTC. Its protein is CASSYKGQETQYF.

This chain connects TRBV6-1 to TRBJ2-5; the match to TRBD2 covers 7 bases. The germline gives CDR1 MNHNS, CDR2 SASEGT. This CDR3 has 15 amino acids. Germline trimming cut 3 bases from V and 5 bases from J; bases unmatched to any gene: 9. CDR3 bases: TGTGCCAGCAGTGAGGGAGTGCCAGCGGGGGAGACCCAGTACTTC. Its translation is CASSEGVPAGETQYF.

About this clonotype: Mismatch with germline at one junction end may stem from a read error. J is TRBJ2-5 and V is TRBV6-5, with no clear D. This CDR3 is built from 12 residues. Germline-derived CDR1 and CDR2 are MNHEY and SVGAGI. CDR3 sequence reads: CASSNSPETQYF. Written as DNA, the CDR3 is TGTGCCAGCAGTAACTCCCCAGAGACCCAGTACTTC.

V and J are TRBV6-1 and TRBJ2-5; D is possibly TRBD1 or TRBD2 (5 bases each). Germline-derived CDR1 and CDR2 are MNHNS and SASEGT. Trimming cost V 3 bases and J 4 bases, with 15 bases left between them. The CDR3 runs 15 residues. CDR3 coding DNA: TGTGCCAGCAGTGAGCAGAGGGGTCCGGGAGAGACCCAGTACTTC. It codes for CASSEQRGPGETQYF.

V usage is TRBV6-5 and J usage is TRBJ2-7; D may be TRBD1 (5 bases). The ends were cut back, 2 bases at V and 0 bases at J, with 8 bases in the middle. This CDR3 has 14 amino acids. CDR1 and CDR2 from the germline V gene are MNHEY and SVGAGI. The CDR3 loop is CASSYDSSSYEQYF. The CDR3 DNA reads as TGTGCCAGCAGTTACGACAGTTCCTCCTACGAGCAGTACTTC.

This clonotype showed up just a few times. The rearrangement uses TRBV28 and TRBJ1-1, with no clear D. Germline loops: CDR1 MDHEN, CDR2 SYDVKM. With 3 bases removed from V and 4 bases from J, the gap between germline ends came to 15 bases. This CDR3 spans 15 amino acids. The CDR3 DNA reads TGTGCCAGCAGTTTGAGAACTGGGTTGGGCACTGAAGCTTTCTTT. It yields the protein CASSLRTGLGTEAFF.

This clonotype was seen a few times. The chain combines TRBV7-2 with TRBJ1-2, with D possibly TRBD1 on 6 matching bases. Germline V CDR1 and CDR2: SGHTA, FQGNSA. V lost 5 bases to trimming and J lost 6 bases, with 13 bases between them. CDR3 length: 13 residues. The CDR3 nucleotides are TGTGCCAGCAGCATCAGACAGGCAGATGGCTACACCTTC. Translating gives CASSIRQADGYTF. Complete variable domain (other parts from reference TRBV7-2 and TRBJ1-2): GAGVSQSPSNKVTEKGKDVELRCDPISGHTALYWYRQSLGQGLEFLIYFQGNSAPDKSGLPSDRFSAERTGGSVSTLTIQRTQQEDSAVYLCASSIRQADGYTFGSGTRLTVV.

This clonotype came up once. J is TRBJ1-2 and V is TRBV5-1, with 7 bases matching TRBD1. Looked up from germline, CDR1 is SGHRS and CDR2 is YFSETQ. The J segment lost 8 bases and the V segment lost 4 bases, leaving 2 bases of the junction unmatched. The CDR3 is made up of 11 amino acids. CDR3 bases: TGCGCCAGCAGCGCAGGGGGAGGCTACACCTTC. It is translated as CASSAGGGYTF. Using reference TRBV5-1 and TRBJ1-2 for the parts outside the CDR3, the full variable domain is KAGVTQTPRYLIKTRGQQVTLSCSPISGHRSVSWYQQTPGQGLQFLFEYFSETQRNKGNFPGRFSGRQFSNSRSEMNVSTLELGDSALYLCASSAGGGYTFGSGTRLTVV.

The CDR3 coding sequence is TGTGCCAGCAGTGACAGTGGGAGAAACACCATATATTTT. It specifies CASSDSGRNTIYF. The gene calls are TRBV2 and TRBJ1-3; D is unresolved. V was trimmed by 3 bases and J by 5 bases, leaving 8 bases between them. Germline values: CDR1 SNHLY, CDR2 FYNNEI. The CDR3 sequence is 13 residues long.

The chain combines TRBV20-1 with TRBJ1-2; the D is unclear. The V end was cut by 0 bases, the J end by 1 base, with 12 bases between. CDR1 and CDR2 (germline): DFQATT, SNEGSKA (reference sequence). The CDR3 runs to 15 residues. CDR3 region: CSARDRDKGNYGYTF. CDR3 bases: TGCAGTGCTAGAGATCGTGATAAGGGTAACTATGGCTACACCTTC.

The chain joins TRBV28 to TRBJ1-5; D unclear. The CDR3 has 10 residues. CDR1 and CDR2 from the germline V gene are MDHEN and SYDVKM. CDR3 in amino acids: CREGLQPQHF. The CDR3 coding sequence is TGTCGAGAGGGTCTTCAGCCCCAGCATTTT.

The chain employs TRBV5-4 and TRBJ2-7, with 11 bases matching TRBD2. V lost 4 bases, J lost 5 bases, and 11 bases stayed unmatched. This CDR3 contains 16 residues. Germline lookup yields CDR1 SGHNT and CDR2 YYREEE (reference sequence). CDR3 sequence: CASSRGLAAVSNEQYF. The CDR3 nucleotides are TGTGCCAGCAGCAGGGGACTAGCGGCCGTATCGAACGAGCAGTACTTC.

This clonotype showed up just a few times. The genes are TRBV19 and TRBJ1-5; D possibly corresponds to TRBD1 (6 bases). V was cut by 1 base and J by 0 bases, with 10 bases left in between. Germline V lookup: CDR1 LNHDA, CDR2 SQIVND (reference sequence). The CDR3 length is 16 residues. CDR3 sequence: CASSIVSGHSNQPQHF. The CDR3 DNA reads as TGTGCCAGTAGTATAGTCTCGGGACATAGCAATCAGCCCCAGCATTTT.

There are a few counts of this clonotype. The CDR3 DNA follows: TGTGCCAGCAGTCTCACGGGTGGTCGAAACACTGAAGCTTTCTTT. Protein product: CASSLTGGRNTEAFF. This sequence joins TRBV12-3 or TRBV12-4 and TRBJ1-1, with unresolved D. The CDR3 runs 15 residues. V dropped 5 bases and J dropped 2 bases, with 15 bases sitting between them.

The rearrangement joins TRBV20-1 to TRBJ1-2; D gene ambiguous. The CDR3 runs 12 residues. Germline-derived CDR1 and CDR2 are DFQATT and SNEGSKA (reference sequence). V lost 5 bases and J lost 5, with 12 bases in between. CDR3: CSARPQSYGYTF. CDR3 sequence (DNA): TGCAGTGCTCGTCCTCAAAGTTATGGCTACACCTTC.

This clonotype appeared a few times. The chain carries TRBV19 and TRBJ1-6, with D perhaps TRBD1 (5 bases). The CDR3 is 12 residues long. The germline V gene encodes CDR1 LNHDA and CDR2 SQIVND (reference sequence). Trimming took 8 bases from V and 6 from J, leaving 8 bases between them. The CDR3 nucleotides are TGTGCCAGTCAGACAGTTAATTCACCCCTCCACTTT. Translation gives CASQTVNSPLHF. Filled out from reference TRBV19 and TRBJ1-6, the complete variable domain reads DGGITQSPKYLFRKEGQNVTLSCEQNLNHDAMYWYRQDPGQGLRLIYYSQIVNDFQKGDIAEGYSVSREKKESFPLTVTSAQKNPTAFYLCASQTVNSPLHFGNGTRLTVT.

The chain has TRBV6-1 and TRBJ1-2; maybe TRBD1 (5 bases). From germline, CDR1 is MNHNS and CDR2 SASEGT. Trimming stripped 6 bases from V and 7 bases from J, with 15 bases between. This CDR3 contains 13 residues. CDR3 amino acids: CASSSPAGPGYTF. The DNA of the CDR3 is TGTGCCAGCAGCTCACCCGCGGGGCCTGGCTACACCTTC.

The chain has TRBV20-1 and TRBJ1-5; D is unclear. This CDR3 has 15 residues. Germline CDR1 and CDR2: DFQATT and SNEGSKA (reference sequence). The V end was cut by 1 base, the J end by 0 bases, with 10 bases between. CDR3 protein: CSARASGDSNQPQHF. In DNA, the CDR3 is TGCAGTGCTAGAGCCTCGGGAGATAGCAATCAGCCCCAGCATTTT.

This CDR3 is CSARSSLEGNQPQHF. DNA for the CDR3: TGCAGTGCTAGGAGTAGTCTGGAGGGCAATCAGCCCCAGCATTTT. The V call is TRBV20-1, the J call TRBJ1-5; D gene ambiguous. CDR3 length: 15 residues. Germline CDR1 is DFQATT and CDR2 is SNEGSKA (reference sequence). Trimming shortened V by 3 bases and J by 2 bases, and 14 bases separated the two germline ends.

The chain couples TRBV6-1 to TRBJ1-5, with 12 bases fitting TRBD1. The CDR3 spans 16 residues. V shed 5 bases and J 6 bases; nucleotides not matched to a gene: 8. Germline CDR1 and CDR2: MNHNS and SASEGT. CDR3 region: CASSTGTGGFSQPQHF. DNA for the CDR3: TGTGCCAGCAGTACCGGGACAGGGGGCTTCAGTCAGCCCCAGCATTTT.

The chain couples TRBV7-2 to TRBJ1-5, with D possibly being TRBD1 (5 bases). V was cut by 1 base and J by 5 bases, with 12 bases left in between. The CDR3 covers 15 residues. The germline V gene has CDR1 SGHTA and CDR2 FQGNSA. The CDR3 here is CASSLDPGLDQPQHF. Here the CDR3 DNA reads TGTGCCAGCAGCTTAGACCCAGGGTTGGATCAGCCCCAGCATTTT.

The gene calls are TRBV2 and TRBJ1-2; TRBD1 agrees at 7 bases. The CDR3 totals 13 residues. The ends lost 7 bases at V and 7 bases at J; junction bases unmatched: 9. Germline V gene lookup returns CDR1 SNHLY and CDR2 FYNNEI. CDR3 sequence: CASIAGGSGGYTF. In DNA, the CDR3 is TGTGCCAGCATCGCAGGGGGTTCTGGTGGCTACACCTTC.

The sample holds a few counts of this clonotype. The V gene is TRBV7-8, the J gene TRBJ2-2; the match to TRBD1 covers 10 bases. V gave up 4 bases and J gave up 5 bases; unmatched junction bases: 4. Germline-derived CDR1 and CDR2 are SGHVS and FQNEAQ. This CDR3 has 15 amino acids. The CDR3 sequence is CASSWGQGRTGELFF. The CDR3 DNA reads TGTGCCAGCAGCTGGGGACAGGGGAGAACCGGGGAGCTGTTTTTT.

This chain uses TRBV7-8 with TRBJ2-3; D tentatively fits TRBD1 or TRBD2 (5 bases each). The CDR3 loop spans 16 amino acids. Germline assignment: CDR1 SGHVS and CDR2 FQNEAQ. V was shortened by 4 bases and J by 0 bases, with 14 bases between the two germline ends. As DNA, the CDR3 is TGTGCCAGCAGCTCCCGGGACCGGCTAAGCACAGATACGCAGTATTTT. Translated, it gives CASSSRDRLSTDTQYF.

Concerning this clonotype: In this CDR3 the conserved last residue, phenylalanine or tryptophan, is missing, so a read error is likely. The rearrangement uses TRBV19 and TRBJ2-5; D is unresolved. Germline CDR1 LNHDA, CDR2 SQIVND (reference sequence). Trimming cost V 3 bases and J 2 bases, with 7 bases left between them. CDR3 length: 13 amino acids. DNA for the CDR3: TGTGCCAGTAGTATCGATTTTCAAGAGACCCAGTACTAC. It is translated as CASSIDFQETQYY.